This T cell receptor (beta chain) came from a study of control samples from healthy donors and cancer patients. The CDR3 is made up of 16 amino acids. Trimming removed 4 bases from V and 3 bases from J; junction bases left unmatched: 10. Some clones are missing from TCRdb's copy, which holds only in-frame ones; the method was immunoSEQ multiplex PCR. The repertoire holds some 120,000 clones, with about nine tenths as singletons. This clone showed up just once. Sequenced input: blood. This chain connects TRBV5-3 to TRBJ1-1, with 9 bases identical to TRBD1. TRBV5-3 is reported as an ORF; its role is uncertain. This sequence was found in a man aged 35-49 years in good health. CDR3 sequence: CARSLRQGDKHTEAFF. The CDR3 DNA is TGTGCCAGAAGCCTGAGACAGGGGGATAAGCACACTGAAGCTTTCTTT.